The clone carrying this T cell receptor (beta chain) was recorded at least ten times. No antigen is known for it. Through Arm-PCR of CDR3 regions and iRepertoire HTBI primers, TCR beta libraries were built. TCRdb recomputed calls from the multiplex PCR reads with MiXCR, one row per CDR3 protein. The sample holds roughly 420,000 distinct CDR3 sequences, 11% to 15% seen once. Germline CDR1 reads MDHEN; CDR2 reads SYDVKM. The CDR3 length is 16 residues. V was shortened by 2 bases and J by 5 bases, with 19 bases between the two germline ends. The sample belongs to a study of regulatory T cells in long-lasting Graves disease. Specified time point: newly diagnosed GD, antithyroid drugs for less than 3 months. RNA extracted from PBMCs served as the sequencing template. Graves' disease diagnosis relied on American Thyroid Association guidelines. Study results and caveats: The study found TRBV28, TRBJ1-2 and TRBJ2-5 favored in persistent disease.

These same records also appear under a second study, on T cells in Graves' hyperthyroidism and ophthalmopathy. Per that paper: HTBI primers were employed in a first-round RT-PCR of the TCR CDR3. Researchers found most expanded thyroid clonotypes above 0.001 in blood as well.

The chain is built from TRBV28 and TRBJ2-7; perhaps TRBD2 as D (6 bases). This TCR was recovered from a woman aged 50 to 60 with Graves disease. The material sequenced was peripheral blood mononuclear cells (PBMCs), taken at new diagnosis, from a patient treated with antithyroid drugs. The CDR3 reads CASSLGAGSNTDEQYF. The CDR3 DNA is TGTGCCAGCAGTTTAGGGGCCGGGAGTAATACGGACGAGCAGTACTTC.